This is a list of T cell receptor beta chains from one sample in a study of human T cells and chemical hapten exposure. TCRdb processed the RACE reads anew with MiXCR; each CDR3 protein has one entry. Seen here are roughly 150,000 distinct CDR3 sequences, roughly 25% observed once, and the top ten hold around 2.3%. The material sequenced was whole blood, taken in connection with sensitization to the hapten diphenylcyclopropenone (DPC). Every receptor here comes from a woman aged 18-29 years with alopecia areata. Some clones in this sample may be carry-over from other donors' samples. Both conserved end residues are part of each CDR3. The order of the fields is V gene, clone size, J gene, D gene, CDR3 protein, CDR3 DNA. D genes are given only for firm matches. A clone size is listed for some rows: how often the clone was seen (once, few, many), or a class if it is expanded.

>TRBV7-2|few|TRBJ2-6|.
CASSQQFGANVLTF
TGTGCCAGCAGCCAGCAGTTTGGGGCCAACGTCCTGACTTTC
>TRBV7-2|.|TRBJ2-1|.
CASSLAGGTVSYNEQFF
TGTGCCAGCAGCTTAGCAGGCGGGACGGTCTCCTACAATGAGCAGTTCTTC
>TRBV6-1|few|TRBJ2-1|.
CASGLQVAGEQFF
TGTGCCAGCGGGTTACAGGTCGCGGGTGAGCAGTTCTTC
>TRBV18|few|TRBJ1-4|.
CASSPSRGDEKLFF
TGTGCCAGCTCACCAAGCAGGGGAGATGAAAAACTGTTTTTT
>TRBV20-1|few|TRBJ2-7|.
CSARGTQTYEQYF
TGCAGTGCTAGGGGGACACAAACCTACGAGCAGTACTTC
>TRBV30|.|TRBJ1-5|TRBD1
CAWGDSSNQPQHF
TGTGCCTGGGGGGACAGTAGCAATCAGCCCCAGCATTTT
>TRBV25-1|.|TRBJ2-5|.
CASSEARRRETQYF
TGTGCCAGCAGTGAGGCACGACGGCGAGAGACCCAGTACTTC
>TRBV12-3/TRBV12-4|.|TRBJ1-5|.
CASSPRRSWPQHF
TGTGCCAGCAGTCCCAGACGGTCTTGGCCCCAGCATTTT
>TRBV7-9|.|TRBJ1-2|.
CASSLAGTVYGYTF
TGTGCCAGCAGCTTAGCCGGGACGGTTTATGGCTACACCTTC
>TRBV20-1|.|TRBJ1-1|.
CSASSPGSEAFF
TGCAGTGCTAGTAGTCCCGGGTCTGAAGCTTTCTTT
>TRBV4-1|.|TRBJ1-1|.
CASSHYSETGNTEAFF
TGCGCCAGCAGCCATTACTCAGAGACAGGGAACACTGAAGCTTTCTTT
>TRBV29-1|.|TRBJ2-3|.
CSVLLGDTQYF
TGCAGCGTCCTCCTTGGAGATACGCAGTATTTT
>TRBV5-8|.|TRBJ1-5|.
CASSSGTDSNQPQHF
TGTGCCAGCAGCTCCGGGACGGATAGCAATCAGCCCCAGCATTTT
>TRBV6-5|once|TRBJ2-3|TRBD2
CASAQGLRGGVADTQYF
TGTGCCAGCGCGCAAGGTTTGCGGGGGGGCGTTGCAGATACGCAGTATTTT
>TRBV5-1|.|TRBJ1-2|.
CASSLALDTNYGYTF
TGCGCCAGCAGCTTGGCCCTCGACACGAACTATGGCTACACCTTC
>TRBV20-1|.|TRBJ2-7|TRBD1
CSATTGTGGYEQYF
TGCAGTGCTACGACCGGGACAGGGGGCTACGAGCAGTACTTC
>TRBV20-1|.|TRBJ2-1|.
CSARDIGTYNEQFF
TGCAGTGCTAGAGATATAGGGACCTACAATGAGCAGTTCTTC
>TRBV7-2|few|TRBJ2-5|.
CASSLALMLETQYF
TGTGCCAGCAGCTTAGCTCTTATGCTCGAGACCCAGTACTTC
>TRBV9|many|TRBJ2-7|.
CASSGYEQYF
TGTGCCAGCAGCGGGTACGAGCAGTACTTC
>TRBV5-1|.|TRBJ2-7|TRBD1
CASTYLDGTGAYEQYF
TGCGCCAGCACCTATCTTGACGGGACAGGAGCCTACGAGCAGTACTTC
>TRBV12-3/TRBV12-4|.|TRBJ1-5|.
CASSPGRDNQPQHF
TGTGCCAGCAGCCCCGGACGGGACAATCAGCCCCAGCATTTT
>TRBV24-1|.|TRBJ2-1|TRBD1
CATRVNPGQGFSQGANGWNEQFF
TGTGCCACCAGAGTTAACCCGGGACAGGGTTTCTCACAGGGGGCGAACGGGTGGAATGAGCAGTTCTTC
>TRBV20-1|.|TRBJ2-5|TRBD1
CSASDRGETQYF
TGCAGTGCTAGTGACAGGGGAGAGACCCAGTACTTC
>TRBV20-1|.|TRBJ2-5|.
CSARGQQETQYF
TGCAGTGCTAGAGGACAGCAAGAGACCCAGTACTTC
>TRBV5-1|.|TRBJ2-4|TRBD1
CASSYGQGAKNIQYF
TGCGCCAGCAGCTATGGACAGGGAGCCAAAAACATTCAGTACTTC
>TRBV29-1|few|TRBJ2-5|TRBD2
CSVGLAGGQETQYF
TGCAGCGTGGGACTAGCGGGAGGCCAAGAGACCCAGTACTTC
>TRBV7-2|few|TRBJ2-3|.
CASSEDRVTDTQYF
TGTGCCAGCAGCGAGGACAGAGTTACAGATACGCAGTATTTT